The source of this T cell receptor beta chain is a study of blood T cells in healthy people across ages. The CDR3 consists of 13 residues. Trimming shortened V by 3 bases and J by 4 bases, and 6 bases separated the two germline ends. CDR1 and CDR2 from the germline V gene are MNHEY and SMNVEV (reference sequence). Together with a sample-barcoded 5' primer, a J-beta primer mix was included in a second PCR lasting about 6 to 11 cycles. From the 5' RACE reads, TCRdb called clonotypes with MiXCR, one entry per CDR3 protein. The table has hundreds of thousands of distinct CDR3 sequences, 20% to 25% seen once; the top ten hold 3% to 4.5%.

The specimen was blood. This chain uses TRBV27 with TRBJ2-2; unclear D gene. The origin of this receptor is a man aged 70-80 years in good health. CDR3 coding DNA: TGTGCCAGCAGTTTCAGGATCACCGGGGAGCTGTTTTTT. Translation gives CASSFRITGELFF.